The rows below give T cell receptor beta chains drawn from one sample of a study of lymphopenia after photon versus proton radiotherapy. Data came from immunoSEQ multiplex PCR; TCRdb stores just in-frame clones and leaves some out. Found here are over 40,000 clones, roughly nine tenths of them singletons; the top ten hold 15% to 20%. The specimen comprised peripheral blood, sampled from a patient treated with photon-based radiotherapy. The origin of the receptors is a woman between 35 and 50 years old with cholangiocarcinoma. The CDR3 runs from the conserved cysteine through the conserved F or W. A D gene is named only where the DNA matches it firmly. Size tells how often a clone was seen (once, few, many) or the class of an expanded clone, and some rows leave it out.

cdr3_length j_call v_call clone_size d_call cdr3_aa cdr3_nt
15 TRBJ1-6 TRBV28 - - CASREPTSYNSPLHF TGTGCCAGCAGGGAACCTACCTCCTATAATTCACCCCTCCACTTT
14 TRBJ2-7 TRBV7-9 - - CASSFGRGSLEQYF TGTGCCAGCAGCTTCGGACGGGGCTCCCTGGAGCAGTACTTC
16 TRBJ1-2 TRBV14 - TRBD1 CASSQAGTGTNYGYTF TGTGCCAGCAGCCAAGCTGGGACAGGGACTAACTATGGCTACACCTTC
15 TRBJ1-2 TRBV6-5 - - CASSYSGIIDDGYTF TGTGCCAGCAGTTACAGCGGGATAATAGACGATGGCTACACCTTC
15 TRBJ1-4 TRBV12-1 - - CASSLEGATNEKLFF TGTGCCAGCAGCCTTGAGGGCGCAACTAATGAAAAACTGTTTTTT
14 TRBJ1-1 TRBV2 - TRBD1 CASSGDRGGTEAFF TGTGCCAGCAGTGGGGACAGGGGAGGGACTGAAGCTTTCTTT
17 TRBJ1-3 TRBV11-2 - - CASSPRRGFFSGNTIYF TGTGCCAGCAGCCCCAGGCGGGGTTTCTTCTCTGGAAACACCATATATTTT
14 TRBJ2-7 TRBV5-4 - - CAMNPRASSSKQYF TGTGCCATGAATCCCAGGGCCAGTTCTTCGAAACAGTACTTC
18 TRBJ2-1 TRBV4-3 - TRBD2 CASSPGDLGAGIYNEQFF TGCGCCAGCAGTCCGGGGGACCTTGGAGCGGGGATATACAATGAGCAGTTCTTC
14 TRBJ1-4 TRBV7-6 - - CASSATNGGEKLFF TGTGCCAGCAGCGCGACTAACGGTGGAGAAAAACTGTTTTTT
13 TRBJ1-6 TRBV7-9 - TRBD1 CASSSTGESPLHF TGTGCCAGCAGCTCTACAGGGGAATCACCCCTCCACTTT
14 TRBJ1-5 TRBV11-2 - - CASSLGGTNQPQHF TGTGCCAGCAGCTTAGGAGGCACCAATCAGCCCCAGCATTTT
16 TRBJ2-1 TRBV30 - TRBD1 CAYQTRRDRVYNEQFF TGTGCCTATCAAACGAGACGGGACAGGGTCTACAATGAGCAGTTCTTC
14 TRBJ2-4 TRBV29-1 few TRBD2 CSVEEGGSQNIQYF TGCAGCGTTGAAGAGGGGGGGTCCCAAAACATTCAGTACTTC
16 TRBJ1-4 TRBV4-1 - - CASSQVPGSTNEKLFF TGCGCCAGCAGCCAAGTCCCGGGCTCAACTAATGAAAAACTGTTTTTT
14 TRBJ2-3 TRBV11-1 once - CASIEDPRRDTQYF TGTGCCAGCATTGAGGACCCGAGGAGAGATACGCAGTATTTT
15 TRBJ1-5 TRBV6-5 few - CASSYSGVGNQPQHF TGTGCCAGCAGTTACTCAGGGGTCGGCAATCAGCCCCAGCATTTT
16 TRBJ2-2 TRBV12-5 - TRBD2 CASGFRLAGNTGELFF TGTGCTAGTGGTTTCCGACTAGCGGGGAACACCGGGGAGCTGTTTTTT
10 TRBJ1-2 TRBV19 - - CASGTYGYTF TGTGCCAGCGGAACCTATGGCTACACCTTC